This note documents a single T cell receptor beta chain sequence. Its antigen is unknown. The input lacks base qualities; no much larger clone sits a single base away. The record originates from a study of cytomegalovirus exposure and HLA in healthy donors (dated by TCRdb to between 2016 and 2019). At the level of the whole study: In an earlier analysis of under 600 of the donors, approximately 300 Gb of sequence data and some 120 million unique TCR beta sequences from 180 million or so T cells were reported. Besides the first cohort of approximately 710 subjects, a separate validation cohort made up of 120 different subjects was used. HLA typing covered class I and class II loci at four-digit resolution. In a later analysis, previously published TCR beta repertoires from fewer than 750 donors were re-analyzed and high-resolution HLA genotyping was added so that TCR occurrence patterns could be studied. Donor age, sex, ethnicity and CMV serostatus were collected together with the repertoire data. The genetic ancestry cluster associated with self-reported Caucasian donors included over 65% of the roughly 400 genotyped donors. The number of typed donors differed by locus: about 629-640 for A, B, C, DRB1 and DQB1; 522 for DQA1; some 610 for DPA1; and roughly 470 for DPB1. Because of strong linkage in the cohort, a few DR-DQ haplotypes were treated as single units for association and clustering. An earlier analysis of fewer than 700 of the donors applied high-throughput TCR beta sequencing to assess whether each TCR beta V gene segment acted as functional or pseudogenic. An early release covering 550 to 650 HLA-typed donors comprised about 300 gigabases of sequencing data and around 85 million unique TCR sequences. The study was designed to test whether signatures of past pathogen exposure could be identified by cataloging public T cell receptors. Rather than using new phenotypic data, the later analysis identified candidate immune exposures from TCR beta sequences and from how often those sequences occurred across donors. Every repertoire in the discovery cohort had been generated on one and the same sequencing platform. Among 398 genotyped donors of the cohort, an average of about 220,000 unique TCR beta nucleotide sequences was sequenced per donor, of which 15% to 20% were non-productive. Genome-wide SNP genotypes for about three fifths of the roughly 700 donors were used in a later genetic analysis, which treated that subset as a discovery cohort. High-throughput TCR immunosequencing, statistical association of individual TCRs with disease status, and machine learning were combined to predict cytomegalovirus infection status. The study used immunosequencing to profile the T cell repertoires of under 700 subjects and linked those repertoires to cytomegalovirus serostatus.

The full study reports these points: In this cohort, only TCR beta chains were sequenced, and detectable features were limited by the absence of alpha or paired-chain data. In an earlier analysis of about 600 of the donors, most TCR beta V segments appeared in productive rearrangements about 90% or about 30% of the time, broadly matching IMGT annotations. Across donors, most TCR sequences were observed very rarely, whereas some public TCRs were present in many individuals. Assigning TCR associations to individual alleles was difficult when HLA alleles, especially DR and DQ, strongly co-occurred. Because the 87-base-pair reads could not distinguish some IMGT-functional V segments, including TRBV6-2 and TRBV6-3, those segments were excluded. HLA typing was unavailable for some donors at each locus, so association tests used only the typed subset. In a later analysis, the rate of TCR association differed among HLA loci, with DRB1 alleles having the most associated TCRs and HLA-C alleles having the fewest. A few of the identified cytomegalovirus-associated TCR beta chains were confirmed in vitro to be specific for cytomegalovirus antigens. Because counts were too low, around 18 rarely observed V segments, including chromosome 9 orphons, were left out of the earlier analysis of 587 of the donors. In a later analysis, about 17,000 TCR beta sequences were associated with specific HLA alleles at a false discovery rate of 0.05. Linkage disequilibrium might explain the correlated functional status among segregating V segments, but an unknown experimental factor could not be excluded. A later genetic analysis reported fewer N-insertions in productive TCRs among donors in an Asian-associated ancestry cluster than the approximately 670-donor mean. The only immune exposure information available for the cohort was CMV serostatus. A cluster of highly shared sequence variants was judged likely to be a technical artifact of the sequencing pipeline. According to a later analysis, parvovirus B19, influenza, CMV and Epstein-Barr virus appeared linked to several top co-occurrence clusters. The study gave a list of about 150 TCR beta chains associated with cytomegalovirus. According to a later analysis, most CMV-associated TCR beta chains appeared to be HLA-restricted, and the HLA associations seemed to be driven largely by CMV exposure. An association between a missense DCLRE1C variant and V-gene and J-gene trimming of TCR beta chains was found in a later genetic analysis and replicated in an independent cohort. The authors suggested that the approach could potentially be generalized to other disease states and immunological phenotypes. A further reported finding was that TCR beta sequences accurately predicted the HLA-A and HLA-B alleles for most subjects in the first cohort. The presence/absence analyses assumed that sequencing depth was roughly uniform across donors, and that assumption may not be true. The classifier was reported to diagnose cytomegalovirus status with high specificity and sensitivity in both the original cohort and the validation cohort. A later analysis found that HLA-associated TCR beta chains were more clonally expanded and had lower generation probabilities than equally common non-associated chains.

Preparation of the library involved the immunoSEQ multiplex PCR assay. For the multiplex PCR, a mixture combining 60 forward primers for TCR Vbeta segments and 13 reverse primers for TCR Jbeta segments was used. The CDR3 region of rearranged TCR beta genes was amplified from genomic DNA with a multiplex PCR assay. Amplified TCR beta libraries were sequenced as 87-base-pair reads on the Illumina HiSeq System. As for the original processing: A later analysis counted tens of millions of unique TCR beta chains across the 666 repertoires, and about 10 million of these chains were shared by at least two donors. A nearest-neighbor algorithm error-corrected the raw reads and collapsed the reads into unique sequences, merging closely related sequences to remove PCR and sequencing errors. Alignment of CDR3 sequences to IMGT reference sequences was used to assign V, D and J gene segments. For a sequence to be retained, a match of at least six nucleotides to both a V gene segment and a J gene segment was required. Rearrangements were classified as productive when the CDR3 lacked stop codons and remained in frame with V and J, and all other rearrangements were classified as non-productive. Following IMGT convention, CDR3 was defined as the stretch from the second conserved V-encoded cysteine to the conserved J-encoded phenylalanine. Sequences without an unambiguous match to a single V gene segment were excluded from the earlier analysis of about 640 of the donors. In an earlier analysis of a few hundred of the donors, V segments were called functional above 56.7% productive rearrangements and were called segregating when the between-donor standard deviation exceeded 5%. A statistical classification framework was developed to diagnose cytomegalovirus status using the catalog of TCR beta chain sequences. V and J gene assignment, in a later analysis, came from comparing TCR nucleotide sequences with IMGT/GENE-DB human TR gene sequences. A later analysis assigned CDR3 sequences and most-parsimonious VDJ recombination scenarios with the TCRdist pipeline. In a later analysis, each TCR beta chain was defined by its CDR3 amino acid sequence together with its V-gene family, and reads without a unique V-gene family were excluded. As a way to deal with suspected cross-contamination and a sequencing artifact, a later analysis dropped more than 500 nucleotide sequences that were highly shared and had low generation probability. In a later analysis, a clonal expansion index for each public chain was calculated from normalized within-repertoire ranks of inferred template counts. In a later analysis, generation probabilities were computed using a VDJ recombination model fitted to out-of-frame rearrangements, and the results were checked against IGoR. In a later analysis, hypergeometric tests were used to score TCR-TCR, TCR-HLA and TCR-CMV co-occurrence, with a repertoire-size bias correction applied to TCR pairs. In a later analysis, false discovery rates were estimated by permuting HLA or CMV assignments 20 times. In a later analysis, co-occurring TCRs were grouped with DBSCAN, and TCRdist sequence similarity was added when clustering was performed within HLA-allele-positive subsets. Co-occurrence clustering excluded repertoires with fewer than 30,000 or more than 120,000 public chains, plus five with anomalous nucleotide sharing. The table comes from immuneACCESS by way of TCRdb, which keeps in-frame sequences with V and J called. Part of the clones is missing from these tables; in studies checked, under half for an unresolved V gene and the rest for unknown reasons. The V and J calls and the clone size are those of that table, but D and trimming were determined from the DNA. This sample comprises some 150,000 clones, 55% to 85% of them detected only once. 2.1% of the sample comes from the top ten.

The cohort was made up of under 800 healthy bone marrow donors. At the time of sampling, all cohort members were nominally healthy, though unrecorded immune exposures were likely present. The donor tested CMV seronegative and was one of the 352 seronegative cohort members. A peripheral blood sample was provided by each donor, and peripheral blood mononuclear cells were used for TCR beta sequencing. Genomic DNA was extracted from the blood cell samples with the Qiagen DNeasy Blood Extraction Kit. The germline V gene gives CDR1 as SGHRS and CDR2 as YFSETQ. The CDR3 covers 13 residues, taking in both the cysteine and the phenylalanine. CDR3 DNA is the only sequence kept; it has 39 bases, read in frame from the first base. V and J are truncated by 4 bases and 3 bases respectively, leaving an intervening sequence of 5 bases.

The origin of this receptor is a man between 35 and 55 years old in good health and CMV-seronegative. The sequenced sample was PBMCs. The chain is encoded by TRBV5-1 joined to TRBJ2-6, with the identity of the D gene unclear. For the CDR3, the sequence is CASSRDGANVLTF. The nucleotide sequence is TGCGCCAGCAGCCGAGATGGGGCCAACGTCCTGACTTTC.